Presented here are 9 T cell receptor beta chains from one specimen sequenced in a study of T cells in women clearing cervical HPV infection (dated by TCRdb to 2017 to 2018). Library preparation was by the immunoSEQ multiplex PCR assay. What TCRdb holds here is the immuneACCESS table cut down to in-frame rearrangements. Part of the clones is not present; checked against another copy, under half of the missing clones reflect an unresolved V gene, and the others are unexplained. The sample table on file contains about 35,000 clones. Less than 7.5% of the sample goes to the ten largest clones. Specimen: blood buffy coat. Source of these receptors: a woman between 18 and 75 years old with a cervical HPV16 infection that either progressed to CIN3+ or cleared (not recorded which).

Turning to this clone: The read finishes 3 residues shy of the CDR3 end, and the germline J gene is used to complete it. V gene TRBV5-1 combines with J gene TRBJ2-3; 9 bases agree with TRBD1. Looked up from germline, CDR1 is SGHRS and CDR2 is YFSETQ. Trimming at V came to 4 bases and at J to 5 bases, leaving 8 bases not matched to a gene. The CDR3 spans 15 residues. Here the CDR3 reads CASSLSQGAIDTQYF. The covered CDR3 bases are TGCGCCAGCAGCCTCTCACAGGGGGCTATAGATACG. Using reference TRBV5-1 and TRBJ2-3 for the parts outside the CDR3, the full variable domain is KAGVTQTPRYLIKTRGQQVTLSCSPISGHRSVSWYQQTPGQGLQFLFEYFSETQRNKGNFPGRFSGRQFSNSRSEMNVSTLELGDSALYLCASSLSQGAIDTQYFGPGTRLTVL.

As for this clone: One junction end does not reproduce the germline sequence, and a read error may be involved. The read comes to an end 3 residues before the CDR3 does, leaving the germline J gene to fill in the end. V usage is TRBV9 and J usage is TRBJ2-2; the D is unclear. Per the germline V gene, CDR1 is SGDLS and CDR2 is YYNGEE. The length of the CDR3 is 15 residues. The CDR3 loop reads CAGSARPVNTGELFF. The covered CDR3 bases are TGTGCCGGCAGCGCCCGTCCAGTGAACACCGGGGAG.

For this clone: The CDR3 end is not reached by the read, which stops 3 residues before it; the germline J gene fills it in. The chain carries TRBV5-1 and TRBJ1-3; tentatively, D is TRBD1 (6 bases). The germline V gene has CDR1 SGHRS and CDR2 YFSETQ. V lost 4 bases to trimming and J lost 2 bases, with 10 bases between them. This CDR3 comprises 14 residues. The covered CDR3 bases are TGCGCCAGCAGCCAGGGGACGGCTGGAAACACC. Translating it yields CASSQGTAGNT. The whole CDR3 reads CASSQGTAGNTIYF.

With respect to this clone: The CDR3 goes on 3 residues after the read ends, and that part is filled in from the germline J gene. The rearrangement links TRBV2 to TRBJ2-7, with D maybe TRBD2 (5 bases). Trimming took off 4 bases at V and 0 bases at J, with 10 bases between the two ends. CDR3 length: 14 residues. From germline, CDR1 is SNHLY and CDR2 FYNNEI. The DNA read from the CDR3 is TGTGCCAGCAGTGGAAACGGGGTCTCCTACGAG. This sequence encodes CASSGNGVSYE. In full, the CDR3 is CASSGNGVSYEQYF.

As to this clone: The sequence runs out 3 residues before the end of the CDR3; the remainder is reconstructed from the germline J gene. The J gene is TRBJ2-7, the V gene TRBV11-1; the match to TRBD2 covers 15 bases. V gave up 4 bases and J gave up 6 bases; unmatched junction bases: 4. Germline CDR1 SGHAT, CDR2 FQDESV (reference sequence). The CDR3 loop spans 15 amino acids. The sequenced part of the CDR3 DNA is TGTGCCAGCAGCTCCGGACTAGCGGGAGGGGGCGAG. It is translated as CASSSGLAGGGE. The full CDR3 protein is CASSSGLAGGGEQYF. Full variable domain (rest looked up from reference TRBV11-1 and TRBJ2-7): EAEVAQSPRYKITEKSQAVAFWCDPISGHATLYWYRQILGQGPELLVQFQDESVVDDSQLPKDRFSAERLKGVDSTLKIQPAELGDSAMYLCASSSGLAGGGEQYFGPGTRLTVT.

About this clone: From the germline J gene comes the end of the CDR3, since the read stops 3 residues before it. The chain employs TRBV20-1 and TRBJ2-3; D gene uncertain. Germline CDR1 is DFQATT and CDR2 is SNEGSKA (reference sequence). The CDR3 is made up of 10 amino acids. The covered CDR3 bases are TGCAATGCCCTAGAAGATACG. It codes for CNALEDT. The entire CDR3 sequence reads CNALEDTQYF.

In the case of this clone: The read terminates 3 residues ahead of where the CDR3 ends, so the germline J gene completes it. The rearrangement joins TRBV12-3 or TRBV12-4 to TRBJ2-7; 13 bases agree with TRBD2. The CDR3 is 17 amino acids. J lost 5 bases, V lost 6 bases, and 13 bases had no gene match. Incomplete CDR3 DNA: TGTGCCAGCAGACCCCATTCCACTAGCGGGGGGGCCCACGAG. Residues: CASRPHSTSGGAHE. The entire CDR3 protein is CASRPHSTSGGAHEQYF.

Notes on this clone: The CDR3 extends 3 residues past the end of the read, so its final part is completed from the germline J gene. The chain carries TRBV19 and TRBJ1-5; 9 bases fit TRBD1. With V trimmed by 6 bases and J by 4 bases, 7 bases remained unmatched. The CDR3 is 15 residues long. Germline V CDR1 and CDR2: LNHDA, SQIVND (reference sequence). CDR3 DNA (partial): TGTGCCAGTAGACTCGGGACAGGGCATAATCAGCCC. It specifies CASRLGTGHNQP. The full CDR3 is CASRLGTGHNQPQHF.

With regard to this clone: Read data end 3 residues before the CDR3 end; the end is taken from the germline J gene. This chain uses TRBV28 with TRBJ2-7; 8 bases map to TRBD2. V lost 2 bases and J lost 3; bases outside the gene matches: 9. The CDR3 length is 16 residues. Germline V CDR1 and CDR2: MDHEN, SYDVKM. CDR3 DNA (partial): TGTGCCAGCAGTTTAGGAGGTAGCGGGATGGGCTACGAG. Amino acid sequence: CASSLGGSGMGYE. The full-length CDR3 reads as CASSLGGSGMGYEQYF.